This T cell receptor beta chain was retrieved from a study of sequential checkpoint blockade in melanoma. Study-wide context: First-line arms were nivolumab then ipilimumab, or the reverse, randomized 1:1. After both sequences, patients received maintenance nivolumab.

Clones were sequenced by immunoSEQ multiplex PCR, and TCRdb holds only the in-frame ones, with some missing. Found here are approximately 4,700 clones, about 68% of them singletons; the top ten hold around 28%. Treatment given: randomized to nivolumab then ipilimumab (arm A) or the reverse (arm B). DNA-damaging chemotherapy had not been given to any patient beforehand. Live CD3+CD8+ CD19− CD56− cells were sorted from PBMCs. The V gene end was trimmed by 4 bases and the J gene end by 8 bases; junction bases not matched to a gene: 6. Germline assignment: CDR1 SGHVS and CDR2 FNYEAQ. The CDR3 totals 14 residues.

Sample: CD8+ T cells sorted from blood (inferred from file names), taken from a patient given nivolumab and ipilimumab in sequence. This clonotype was sampled from a human donor with melanoma. This rearrangement joins TRBV7-6 to TRBJ2-1; 9 bases fit TRBD1. This CDR3 reads CASSWGQGWDEQFF. CDR3 nucleotide sequence: TGTGCCAGCAGCTGGGGACAGGGCTGGGATGAGCAGTTCTTC.